The clone carrying this T cell receptor beta chain is a singleton in its sample. Its antigen is not identified. The sample originates from a study of CD8+CD57+ T cells in acquired aplastic anemia. Study outcomes and limitations: Patients and controls shared 25 to 35 CD8+ CDR3 sequences, which appeared highly expressed in patients and within their immunodominant clones.

Sequencing was done on patients that had shown CD8+CD57+ cell expansion by flow cytometry. Genomic DNA, serving as template, underwent TCR beta VDJ and CDR3 profiling. A single record per CDR3 protein comes from TCRdb applying MiXCR to the reads. The sample lists more than 150,000 distinct CDR3 sequences; 48% were seen once. CDR3 length: 14 amino acids. Germline V gene data show CDR1 as SNHLY and CDR2 as FYNNEI. The V and J ends lost 7 bases and 2 bases, in that order; junction bases with no gene match: 3. This rearrangement joins TRBV2 to TRBJ2-3; 10 bases are shared with TRBD1. The TCR comes from a human donor with aplastic anemia. The sequenced material came from sorted CD4+, CD8+, or CD8+CD57+ T cells (not recorded which) from PBMCs. The CDR3 DNA reads as TGTGCCAGCACGGGACAGGGGTACACAGATACGCAGTATTTT. Protein sequence: CASTGQGYTDTQYF.